This T cell receptor beta chain was recovered during a study of cytotoxic CD8 clonotypes in ibrutinib-treated CLL. Study-wide points: Contraction or stability on treatment was seen for public clonotypes, which were uncommon.

In its sample, this clone was seen once. Its specificity is not known. Using immunoSEQ multiplex PCR, the repertoire was profiled, and TCRdb retains in-frame clones only, with some absent. The sample has 100,000 to 150,000 clones; roughly 85% are singletons. The sequencing here drew on PBMCs, taken after 24 months of ibrutinib treatment. This receptor was obtained from a human donor with chronic lymphocytic leukemia.

CDR3 sequence (DNA): TGTGCCAGCAGCTTAGCCGGGACAGGGGGCCGAAATGAGCAGTTCTTC. This gives the protein CASSLAGTGGRNEQFF. The chain recombines TRBV7-2 with TRBJ2-1, with 12 bases identical to TRBD1. Germline V lookup: CDR1 SGHTA, CDR2 FQGNSA. This CDR3 is 16 amino acids long. V lost 0 bases to trimming and J lost 7 bases; unmatched junction nucleotides: 4.